One sample yielded the 24 T cell receptor beta chains listed below, sequenced in a study of glioma-infiltrating T cells. Using RNA template, CDR3s of TCR alpha and beta were amplified with iRepertoire arm-PCR. TCRdb used MiXCR to reprocess the multiplex PCR reads, holding one entry per CDR3 protein. The sample holds 300,000 to 400,000 distinct CDR3 sequences; 41% are singletons and the top ten take more than 10%. Sequencing was done on a sample of glioma tissue, nonneoplastic brain tissue, or PBMCs (not recorded which). The origin of the receptors is a human donor with low-grade glioma or glioblastoma, undergoing nonglioma brain surgery, or in good health (not recorded which).

The V and J genes are TRBV7-9 and TRBJ2-7, with no clear D. The ends were cut back, 1 base at V and 0 bases at J, with 10 bases in the middle. The length of the CDR3 is 15 residues. Germline V lookup: CDR1 SEHNR, CDR2 FQNEAQ (reference sequence). The CDR3 region is CASSLVSRFSYEQYF. The DNA of the CDR3 is TGTGCCAGCAGCTTAGTAAGCAGGTTCTCCTACGAGCAGTACTTC.

Points on this clonotype: Its ends do not fully match the called genes, so a read error is possible. CDR3 coding DNA: TGTGCCACCAGTGATTCGGGGGGTTACAATAAGCAGTTCTTC. It encodes CATSDSGGYNKQFF. The chain couples TRBV24-1 to TRBJ2-1, with 7 bases identical to TRBD2. Germline V CDR1 and CDR2: KGHDR, SFDVKD. The CDR3 has 14 amino acids.

This clonotype has a handful of counts. This rearrangement joins TRBV20-1 to TRBJ2-7, with TRBD2 matching 15 bases. This CDR3 region has 16 residues. From germline, CDR1 is DFQATT and CDR2 SNEGSKA (reference sequence). J was trimmed by 6 bases and V by 6 bases; bases with no gene match: 12. CDR3 sequence (DNA): TGCAGTGCCCGGACTAGCGGGAGGGCCGGTCCGTCCGAGCAGTACTTC. Translation: CSARTSGRAGPSEQYF.

The J gene is TRBJ2-1, the V gene TRBV4-1; TRBD2 aligns across 9 bases. V dropped 1 base and J dropped 7; count of bases not matched to a gene: 8. Germline V gene data show CDR1 as MGHRA and CDR2 as YSYEKL. The CDR3 loop spans 16 amino acids. CDR3 region: CASSQGYSGRENEQFF. Here the CDR3 DNA reads TGCGCCAGCAGCCAAGGTTATAGCGGGAGAGAAAATGAGCAGTTCTTC.

This clonotype has a handful of counts. The chain carries TRBV28 and TRBJ2-3; D may correspond to TRBD1 or TRBD2 (7 bases each). Trimming pared 7 bases from V and 2 bases from J, leaving 19 bases between. Looked up from germline, CDR1 is MDHEN and CDR2 is SYDVKM. This CDR3 is 16 amino acids long. CDR3 coding DNA: TGTGCCAGCACCTCCGGGACAGCGGGGTACACAGATACGCAGTATTTT. This gives the protein CASTSGTAGYTDTQYF.

The chain is built from TRBV5-1 and TRBJ2-7; D remains ambiguous. CDR3 length: 16 residues. Looked up from germline, CDR1 is SGHRS and CDR2 is YFSETQ. V dropped 4 bases and J dropped 0 bases, with 17 bases sitting between them. The CDR3 loop is CASSSAGVMGSYEQYF. In DNA, the CDR3 is TGCGCCAGCAGCAGTGCCGGCGTTATGGGCTCCTACGAGCAGTACTTC.

In the case of this clonotype: As the CDR3 is not closed by the conserved phenylalanine or tryptophan, this likely results from a read error. V gene TRBV7-2 combines with J gene TRBJ2-3; D gene ambiguous. V gave up 2 bases and J gave up 4 bases, with 10 bases separating them. This CDR3 region has 14 residues. The germline CDR1 and CDR2 sequences are SGHTA and FQGNSA. This CDR3 reads CASSLSLVADTQYL. As DNA, the CDR3 is TGTGCCAGCAGCTTAAGTCTAGTGGCAGATACGCAGTATCTT.

The V and J genes are TRBV6-2 or TRBV6-3 and TRBJ2-7; tentative D call: TRBD2 (6 bases). The CDR3 has 15 residues. CDR1 MNHEY and CDR2 SVGEGT come from the germline V gene. Trimming removed 6 bases at V and 3 bases at J, with 18 bases between. CDR3 in amino acids: CASRGPRDLSYEQYF. The CDR3 nucleotides are TGTGCCAGCAGGGGCCCCCGGGACTTAAGCTACGAGCAGTACTTC.

This clonotype has ten or more counts. The chain carries TRBV6-2 or TRBV6-3 and TRBJ2-7; 7 bases align to TRBD1. The V segment lost 0 bases and the J segment 6 bases; nucleotides outside the gene matches: 5. The germline gives CDR1 MNHEY, CDR2 SVGEGT. This CDR3 region has 14 residues. The CDR3 DNA is TGTGCCAGCAGTTACTCCCCTCGGACAGGCGAGCAGTACTTC. It translates to CASSYSPRTGEQYF.

The CDR3 loop is CASSLRDGSPGYTF. The CDR3 region has the DNA TGTGCCAGCAGCCTCCGGGACGGATCTCCGGGCTACACCTTC. This chain uses TRBV6-1 with TRBJ1-2; the D gene is possibly TRBD1 (5 bases). The V end lost 6 bases, the J end lost 8 bases, and 19 bases lay between the germline ends. The length of the CDR3 is 14 residues. Germline assignment: CDR1 MNHNS and CDR2 SASEGT.

The sample holds a few counts of this clonotype. CDR3 sequence: CASSQDRPPQNYGYTF. The CDR3 bases are TGCGCCAGCAGCCAAGATAGACCTCCTCAAAACTATGGCTACACCTTC. The chain is built from TRBV4-3 and TRBJ1-2; D gene ambiguous. Germline V gene sequence: CDR1 LGHNA, CDR2 YSLEER. The V gene lost 0 bases and the J gene lost 2 bases, with 13 bases spanning the gap. The CDR3 totals 16 residues.

The CDR3 DNA reads as TGTGCCAGCGCCAGGGGACAGAACACTGAAGCTTTCTTT. Translation: CASARGQNTEAFF. The J gene is TRBJ1-1, the V gene TRBV19; the D gene is possibly TRBD1 (6 bases). V lost 9 bases and J 1 base, leaving 12 bases between the germline ends. The CDR3 has 13 amino acids. In germline, CDR1 is LNHDA, CDR2 SQIVND (reference sequence).

The sample holds many counts of this clonotype. The V gene is TRBV20-1, the J gene TRBJ2-3, with TRBD2 matching 9 bases. Germline lookup yields CDR1 DFQATT and CDR2 SNEGSKA (reference sequence). Unmatched junction bases numbered 1, after V lost 5 bases and J lost 1 base. The CDR3 runs to 13 residues. The CDR3 DNA reads as TGCAGTGCTGAGCGGGAGGGCACAGATACGCAGTATTTT. Amino acid sequence: CSAEREGTDTQYF.

V usage is TRBV28 and J usage is TRBJ1-4, with D possibly matching TRBD1 (6 bases). V lost 2 bases to trimming and J lost 6 bases, with 10 bases between them. Germline-derived CDR1 and CDR2 are MDHEN and SYDVKM. The CDR3 is 14 amino acids. In nucleotides, the CDR3 is TGTGCCAGCAGTTTAATACAGGGCGATGAAAAACTGTTTTTT. This gives the protein CASSLIQGDEKLFF.

This clonotype was counted a few times. This chain links TRBV20-1 with TRBJ2-7; possibly TRBD2 for D (6 bases). CDR1 and CDR2 (germline): DFQATT, SNEGSKA (reference sequence). This CDR3 has 14 residues. V gave up 5 bases and J gave up 2 bases, with 16 bases separating them. For the CDR3, the DNA is TGCAGTGCTGCCCCCGGGACTTCAGCCTACGAGCAGTACTTC. Protein sequence: CSAAPGTSAYEQYF.

The V call is TRBV28, the J call TRBJ2-7; 10 positions match TRBD2. J was trimmed by 2 bases and V by 6 bases; bases with no gene match: 4. Germline CDR1 reads MDHEN; CDR2 reads SYDVKM. There are 14 residues in the CDR3. CDR3 DNA sequence: TGTGCCAGCAGGACTAGCGGGTCAACCTACGAGCAGTACTTC. It codes for CASRTSGSTYEQYF.

The genes are TRBV2 and TRBJ2-3; maybe TRBD1 (5 bases). This CDR3 comprises 15 residues. V lost 2 bases and J lost 1, with 10 bases in between. Germline V gene sequence: CDR1 SNHLY, CDR2 FYNNEI. The CDR3 sequence: CASSEHGRGTDTQYF. As DNA, the CDR3 is TGTGCCAGCAGTGAACACGGCAGGGGCACAGATACGCAGTATTTT.

This clonotype was seen only a few times. The rearrangement uses TRBV7-9 and TRBJ2-7; 7 nucleotides line up with TRBD2. V was clipped by 1 base and J by 4 bases; unmatched bases: 10. The CDR3 consists of 16 residues. Germline V gives CDR1 SEHNR, CDR2 FQNEAQ (reference sequence). CDR3 amino acids: CASSLDPAGFPYEQYF. The CDR3, as DNA: TGTGCCAGCAGCTTAGACCCAGCGGGGTTCCCATACGAGCAGTACTTC.

The chain carries TRBV2 and TRBJ1-3; D possibly corresponds to TRBD1 (5 bases). Trimming left V 11 bases short and J 0 bases short, with 14 bases between. The CDR3 sequence is 14 residues long. In germline, CDR1 is SNHLY, CDR2 FYNNEI. In DNA, the CDR3 is TGTGCCGGAAAGGGGCTGAACTCTGGAAACACCATATATTTT. It codes for CAGKGLNSGNTIYF.

The table lists this clonotype with many counts. The chain recombines TRBV28 with TRBJ1-2; the D is unclear. This CDR3 contains 13 residues. With 5 bases removed from V and 0 bases from J, the gap between germline ends came to 7 bases. Germline values: CDR1 MDHEN, CDR2 SYDVKM. For the CDR3, the DNA is TGTGCCAGCAGTACCCCCACTAACTATGGCTACACCTTC. It specifies CASSTPTNYGYTF.

The sample holds many counts of this clonotype. The V call is TRBV15, the J call TRBJ2-5; TRBD1 might be the D (6 bases). This CDR3 contains 14 residues. V was trimmed by 6 bases and J by 2 bases, leaving 13 bases between them. Germline CDR1 reads LNHNV; CDR2 reads YYDKDF (reference sequence). CDR3 DNA: TGTGCCACCAGTGATAGGGGGATTCAAGAGACCCAGTACTTC. This sequence encodes CATSDRGIQETQYF.

With regard to this clonotype: This CDR3 fails to terminate in the conserved phenylalanine or tryptophan, so it likely reflects a read error. DNA of the CDR3: TGTGCCAGCAGTGTCGGACTAGCGGGAGTCTCGGAGACCCAGTACTTA. Protein sequence: CASSVGLAGVSETQYL. This chain joins TRBV27 and TRBJ2-5; TRBD2 agrees at 13 bases. The CDR3 has 16 residues. The germline V gene has CDR1 MNHEY and CDR2 SMNVEV (reference sequence). V gave up 5 bases and J gave up 5 bases; unmatched junction bases: 8.

The rearrangement uses TRBV12-3 or TRBV12-4 and TRBJ1-6, with 9 bases matching TRBD1. The junction had 1 base not matched to a gene; V was cut back by 3 bases and J by 7 bases. The CDR3 runs to 14 residues. The CDR3 DNA reads TGTGCCAGCAGTTTTGACAGGGGGAATTCACCCCTCCACTTT. Residues: CASSFDRGNSPLHF.

The CDR3 protein is CASSIRPTSGRRNEQFF. CDR3 in DNA: TGTGCCAGTAGTATAAGACCGACTAGCGGGAGGAGGAATGAGCAGTTCTTC. The J gene is TRBJ2-1, the V gene TRBV19; TRBD2 matches at 13 bases. The CDR3 is 17 residues long. Per the germline V gene, CDR1 is LNHDA and CDR2 is SQIVND (reference sequence). The V segment lost 2 bases and the J segment 7 bases; nucleotides outside the gene matches: 8. Full variable domain (rest looked up from reference TRBV19 and TRBJ2-1): DGGITQSPKYLFRKEGQNVTLSCEQNLNHDAMYWYRQDPGQGLRLIYYSQIVNDFQKGDIAEGYSVSREKKESFPLTVTSAQKNPTAFYLCASSIRPTSGRRNEQFFGPGTRLTVL.